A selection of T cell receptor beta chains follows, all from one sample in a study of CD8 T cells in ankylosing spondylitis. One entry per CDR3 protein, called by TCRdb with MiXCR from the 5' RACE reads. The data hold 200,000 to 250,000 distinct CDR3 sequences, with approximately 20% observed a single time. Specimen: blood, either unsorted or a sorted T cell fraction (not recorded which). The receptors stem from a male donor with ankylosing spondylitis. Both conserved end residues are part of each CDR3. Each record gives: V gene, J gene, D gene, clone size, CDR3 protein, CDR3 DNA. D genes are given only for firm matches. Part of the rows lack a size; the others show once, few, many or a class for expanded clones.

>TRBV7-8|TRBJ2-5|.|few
CASSVAPGVTRETQYF
TGTGCCAGCAGCGTAGCCCCTGGGGTAACTCGAGAGACCCAGTACTTC
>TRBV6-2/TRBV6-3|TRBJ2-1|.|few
CASSSILEYNEQFF
TGTGCCAGCAGTTCCATTTTGGAGTACAATGAGCAGTTCTTC
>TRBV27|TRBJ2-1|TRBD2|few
CAGGLAGRRNNEQFF
TGTGCCGGCGGACTAGCGGGCCGACGGAACAATGAGCAGTTCTTC
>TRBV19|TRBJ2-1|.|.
CASSIVGNNEQFF
TGTGCCAGTAGTATAGTAGGGAACAATGAGCAGTTCTTC
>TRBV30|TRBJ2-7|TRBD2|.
CAWSVGGIYEQYF
TGTGCCTGGAGTGTGGGGGGGATCTACGAGCAGTACTTC
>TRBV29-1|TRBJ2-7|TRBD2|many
CSVEGGRGNEQYF
TGCAGCGTTGAGGGCGGGAGGGGAAACGAGCAGTACTTC
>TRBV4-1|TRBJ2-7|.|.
CASSQGDASYEQYF
TGCGCCAGCAGCCAAGGGGACGCTTCCTACGAGCAGTACTTC
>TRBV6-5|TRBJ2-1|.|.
CASSYSNLAGEQFF
TGTGCCAGCAGTTACTCGAACCTAGCTGGTGAGCAGTTCTTC
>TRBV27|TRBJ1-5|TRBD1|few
CASRPGQGDQPQHF
TGTGCCAGCAGGCCCGGACAGGGCGATCAGCCCCAGCATTTT
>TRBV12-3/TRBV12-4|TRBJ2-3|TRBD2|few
CASQTSGRTTDTQYF
TGTGCCAGCCAGACTAGCGGGAGAACCACAGATACGCAGTATTTT